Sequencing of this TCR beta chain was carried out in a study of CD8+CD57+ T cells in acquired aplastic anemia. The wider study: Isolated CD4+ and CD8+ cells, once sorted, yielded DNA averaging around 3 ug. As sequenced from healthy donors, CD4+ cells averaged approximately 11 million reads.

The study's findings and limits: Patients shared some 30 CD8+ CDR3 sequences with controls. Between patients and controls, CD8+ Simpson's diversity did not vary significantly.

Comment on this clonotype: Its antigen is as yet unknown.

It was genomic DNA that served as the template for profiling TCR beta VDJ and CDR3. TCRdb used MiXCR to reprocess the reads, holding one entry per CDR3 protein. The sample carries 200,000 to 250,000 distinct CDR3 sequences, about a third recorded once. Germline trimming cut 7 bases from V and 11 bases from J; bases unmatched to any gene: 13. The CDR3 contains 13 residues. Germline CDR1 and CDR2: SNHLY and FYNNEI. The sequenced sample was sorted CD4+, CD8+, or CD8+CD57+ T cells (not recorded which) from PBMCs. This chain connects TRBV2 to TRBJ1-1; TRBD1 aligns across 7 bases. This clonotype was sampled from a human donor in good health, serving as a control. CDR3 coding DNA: TGTGCCAGCACTACCGCGACAGGGCCTAGGGCTTTCTTT. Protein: CASTTATGPRAFF.